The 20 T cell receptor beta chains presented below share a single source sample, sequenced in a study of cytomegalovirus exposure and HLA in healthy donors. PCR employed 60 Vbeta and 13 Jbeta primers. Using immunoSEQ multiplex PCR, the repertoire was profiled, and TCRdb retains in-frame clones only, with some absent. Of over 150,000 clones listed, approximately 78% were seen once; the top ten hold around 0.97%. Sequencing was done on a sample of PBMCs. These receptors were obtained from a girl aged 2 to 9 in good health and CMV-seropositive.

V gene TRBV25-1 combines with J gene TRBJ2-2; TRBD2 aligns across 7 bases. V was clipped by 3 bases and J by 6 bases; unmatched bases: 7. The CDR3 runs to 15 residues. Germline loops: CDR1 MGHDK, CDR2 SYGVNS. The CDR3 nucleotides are TGTGCCAGCAGTGACCCTACTAGCGTATCCGGGGAGCTGTTTTTT. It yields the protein CASSDPTSVSGELFF.

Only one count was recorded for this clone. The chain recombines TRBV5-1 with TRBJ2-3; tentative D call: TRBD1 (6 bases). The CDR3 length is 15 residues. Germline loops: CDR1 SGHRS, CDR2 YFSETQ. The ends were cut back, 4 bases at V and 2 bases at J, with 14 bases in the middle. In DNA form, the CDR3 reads TGCGCCAGCAGCGCTTACAGGGTCTTCACAGATACGCAGTATTTT. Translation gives CASSAYRVFTDTQYF.

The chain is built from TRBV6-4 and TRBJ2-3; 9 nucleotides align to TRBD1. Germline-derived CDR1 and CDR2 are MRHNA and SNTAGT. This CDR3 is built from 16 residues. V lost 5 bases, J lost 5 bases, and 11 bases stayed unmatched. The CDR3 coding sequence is TGTGCCAGCAGTCACGGGACAGGGTACCCTCAAGATACGCAGTATTTT. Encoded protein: CASSHGTGYPQDTQYF.

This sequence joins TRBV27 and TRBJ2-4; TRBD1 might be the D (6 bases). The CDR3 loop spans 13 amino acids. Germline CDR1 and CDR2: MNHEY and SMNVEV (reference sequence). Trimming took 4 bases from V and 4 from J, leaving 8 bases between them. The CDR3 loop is CASSWGQKNIQYF. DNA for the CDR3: TGTGCCAGCAGTTGGGGACAAAAAAACATTCAGTACTTC.

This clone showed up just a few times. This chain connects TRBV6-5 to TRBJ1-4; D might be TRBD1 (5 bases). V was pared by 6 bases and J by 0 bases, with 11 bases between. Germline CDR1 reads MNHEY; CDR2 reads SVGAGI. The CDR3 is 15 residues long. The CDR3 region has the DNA TGTGCCAGCAGGACCACAGGCGCAACTAATGAAAAACTGTTTTTT. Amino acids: CASRTTGATNEKLFF.

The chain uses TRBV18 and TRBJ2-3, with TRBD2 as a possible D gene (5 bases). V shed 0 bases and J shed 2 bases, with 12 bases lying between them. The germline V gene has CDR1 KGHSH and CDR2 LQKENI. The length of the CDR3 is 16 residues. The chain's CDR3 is CASSPPRGKITDTQYF. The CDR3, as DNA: TGTGCCAGCTCACCACCGAGAGGGAAGATCACAGATACGCAGTATTTT.

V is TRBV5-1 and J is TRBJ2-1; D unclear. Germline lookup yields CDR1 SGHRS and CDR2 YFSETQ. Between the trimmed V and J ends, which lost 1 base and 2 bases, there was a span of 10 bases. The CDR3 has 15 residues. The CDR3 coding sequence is TGCGCCAGCAGCTTGAGGCGGAGAACCTACAATGAGCAGTTCTTC. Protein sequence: CASSLRRRTYNEQFF.

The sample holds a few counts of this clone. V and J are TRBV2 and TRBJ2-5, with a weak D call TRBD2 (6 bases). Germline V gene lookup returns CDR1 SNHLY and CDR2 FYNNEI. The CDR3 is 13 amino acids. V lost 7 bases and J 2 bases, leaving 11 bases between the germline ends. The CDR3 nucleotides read TGTGCCAGCAAGGAGGGCAGACAAGAGACCCAGTACTTC. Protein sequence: CASKEGRQETQYF.

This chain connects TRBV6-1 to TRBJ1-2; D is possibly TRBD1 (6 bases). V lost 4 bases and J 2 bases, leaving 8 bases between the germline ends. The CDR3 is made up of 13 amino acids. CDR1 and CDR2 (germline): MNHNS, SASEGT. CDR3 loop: CASSGGGNYGYTF. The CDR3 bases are TGTGCCAGCAGTGGGGGGGGCAACTATGGCTACACCTTC.

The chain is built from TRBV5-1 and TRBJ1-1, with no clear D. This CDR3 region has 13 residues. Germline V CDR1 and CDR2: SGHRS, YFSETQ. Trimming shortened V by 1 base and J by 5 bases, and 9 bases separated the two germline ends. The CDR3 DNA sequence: TGCGCCAGCAGCTTGAGGCAGGATACTGAAGCTTTCTTT. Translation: CASSLRQDTEAFF.

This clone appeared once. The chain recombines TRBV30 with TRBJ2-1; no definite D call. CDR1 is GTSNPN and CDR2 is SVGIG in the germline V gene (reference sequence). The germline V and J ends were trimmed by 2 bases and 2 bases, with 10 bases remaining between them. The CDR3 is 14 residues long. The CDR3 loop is CAWSFSSAYNEQFF. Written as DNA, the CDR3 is TGTGCCTGGAGTTTTAGCAGCGCCTACAATGAGCAGTTCTTC. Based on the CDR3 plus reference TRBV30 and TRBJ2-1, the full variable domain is SQTIHQWPATLVQPVGSPLSLECTVEGTSNPNLYWYRQAAGRGLQLLFYSVGIGQISSEVPQNLSASRPQDRQFILSSKKLLLSDSGFYLCAWSFSSAYNEQFFGPGTRLTVL.

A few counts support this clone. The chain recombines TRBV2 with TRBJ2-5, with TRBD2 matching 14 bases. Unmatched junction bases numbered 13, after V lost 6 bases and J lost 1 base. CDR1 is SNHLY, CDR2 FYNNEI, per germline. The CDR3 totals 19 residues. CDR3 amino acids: CASSGIRTSGRRVQETQYF. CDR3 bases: TGTGCCAGCAGCGGGATTAGGACTAGCGGGAGGAGGGTCCAAGAGACCCAGTACTTC.

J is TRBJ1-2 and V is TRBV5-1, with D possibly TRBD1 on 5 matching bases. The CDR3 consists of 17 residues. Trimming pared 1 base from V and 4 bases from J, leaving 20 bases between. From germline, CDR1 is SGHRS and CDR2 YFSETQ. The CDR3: CASSLIKGDGPIYGYTF. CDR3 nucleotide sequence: TGCGCCAGCAGCTTGATTAAAGGGGATGGTCCAATCTATGGCTACACCTTC.

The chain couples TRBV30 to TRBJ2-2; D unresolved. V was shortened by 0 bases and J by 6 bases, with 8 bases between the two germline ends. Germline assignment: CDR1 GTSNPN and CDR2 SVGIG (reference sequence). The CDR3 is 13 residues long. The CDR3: CAWSVLVAGELFF. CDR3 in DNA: TGTGCCTGGAGTGTACTTGTAGCCGGGGAGCTGTTTTTT.

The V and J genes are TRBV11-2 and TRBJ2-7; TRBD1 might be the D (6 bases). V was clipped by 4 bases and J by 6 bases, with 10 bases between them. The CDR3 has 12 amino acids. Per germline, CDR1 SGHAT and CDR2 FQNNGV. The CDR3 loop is CASSSGEGEQYF. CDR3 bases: TGTGCCAGCAGCTCAGGGGAAGGCGAGCAGTACTTC.

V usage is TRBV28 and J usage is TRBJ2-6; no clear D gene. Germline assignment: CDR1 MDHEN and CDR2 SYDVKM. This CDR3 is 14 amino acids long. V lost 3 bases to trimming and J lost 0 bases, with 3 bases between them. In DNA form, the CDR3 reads TGTGCCAGCAGTTTCCTCTCTGGGGCCAACGTCCTGACTTTC. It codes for CASSFLSGANVLTF.

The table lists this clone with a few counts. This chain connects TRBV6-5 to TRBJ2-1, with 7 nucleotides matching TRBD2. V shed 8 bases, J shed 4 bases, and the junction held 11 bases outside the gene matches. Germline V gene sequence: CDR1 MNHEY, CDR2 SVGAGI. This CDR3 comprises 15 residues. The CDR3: CASHLGREQYNEQFF. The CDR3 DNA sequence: TGTGCCAGCCACCTGGGGCGGGAGCAATACAATGAGCAGTTCTTC.

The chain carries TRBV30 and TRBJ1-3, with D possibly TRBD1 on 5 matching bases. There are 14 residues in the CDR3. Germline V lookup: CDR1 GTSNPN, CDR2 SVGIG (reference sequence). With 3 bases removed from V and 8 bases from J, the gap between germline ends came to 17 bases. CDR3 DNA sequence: TGTGCCTGGAGCGGAGGGACCGGCGGATACACCATATATTTT. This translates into CAWSGGTGGYTIYF.

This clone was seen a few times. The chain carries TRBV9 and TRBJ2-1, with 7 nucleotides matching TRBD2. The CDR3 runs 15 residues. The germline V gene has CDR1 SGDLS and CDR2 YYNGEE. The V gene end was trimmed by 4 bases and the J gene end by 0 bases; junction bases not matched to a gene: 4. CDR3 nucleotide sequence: TGTGCCAGCAGCCCTGGGGGGGGCTCCTACAATGAGCAGTTCTTC. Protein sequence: CASSPGGGSYNEQFF.

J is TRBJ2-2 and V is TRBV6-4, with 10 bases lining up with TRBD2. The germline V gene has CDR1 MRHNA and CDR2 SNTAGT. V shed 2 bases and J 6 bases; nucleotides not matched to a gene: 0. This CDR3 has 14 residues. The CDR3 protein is CASSDGTSAGELFF. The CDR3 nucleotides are TGTGCCAGCAGTGACGGGACTAGCGCCGGGGAGCTGTTTTTT.